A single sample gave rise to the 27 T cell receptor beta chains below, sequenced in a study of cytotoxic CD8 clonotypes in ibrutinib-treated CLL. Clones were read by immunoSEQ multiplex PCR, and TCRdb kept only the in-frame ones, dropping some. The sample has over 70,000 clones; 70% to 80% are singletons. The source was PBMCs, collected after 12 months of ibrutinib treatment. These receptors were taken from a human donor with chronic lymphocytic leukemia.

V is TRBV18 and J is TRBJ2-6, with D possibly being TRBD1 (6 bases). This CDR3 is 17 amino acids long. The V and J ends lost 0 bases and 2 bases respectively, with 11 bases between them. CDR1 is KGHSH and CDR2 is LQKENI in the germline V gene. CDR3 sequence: CASSPPRGSAGANVLTF. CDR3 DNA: TGTGCCAGCTCACCACCGAGGGGGAGCGCTGGGGCCAACGTCCTGACTTTC. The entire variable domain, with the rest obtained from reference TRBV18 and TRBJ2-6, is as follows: NAGVMQNPRHLVRRRGQEARLRCSPMKGHSHVYWYRQLPEEGLKFMVYLQKENIIDESGMPKERFSAEFPKEGPSILRIQQVVRGDSAAYFCASSPPRGSAGANVLTFGAGSRLTVL.

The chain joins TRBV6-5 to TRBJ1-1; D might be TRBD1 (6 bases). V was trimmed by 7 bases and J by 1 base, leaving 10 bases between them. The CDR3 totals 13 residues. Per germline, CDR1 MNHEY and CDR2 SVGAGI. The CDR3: CASIRGGNTEAFF. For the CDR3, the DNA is TGTGCCAGCATTAGAGGGGGGAACACTGAAGCTTTCTTT.

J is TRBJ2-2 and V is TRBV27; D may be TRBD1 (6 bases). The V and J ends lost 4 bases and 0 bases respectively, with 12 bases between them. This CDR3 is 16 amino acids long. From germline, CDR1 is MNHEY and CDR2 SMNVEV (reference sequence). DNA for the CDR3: TGTGCCAGCAGTTACCTGGGACACCCGAACACCGGGGAGCTGTTTTTT. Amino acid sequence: CASSYLGHPNTGELFF.

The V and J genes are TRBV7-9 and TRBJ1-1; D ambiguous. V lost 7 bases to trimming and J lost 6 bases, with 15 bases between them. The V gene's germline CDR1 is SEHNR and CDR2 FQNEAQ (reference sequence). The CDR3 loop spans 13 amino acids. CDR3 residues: CASTPRAEAEAFF. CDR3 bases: TGTGCCAGCACCCCCCGAGCGGAGGCTGAAGCTTTCTTT.

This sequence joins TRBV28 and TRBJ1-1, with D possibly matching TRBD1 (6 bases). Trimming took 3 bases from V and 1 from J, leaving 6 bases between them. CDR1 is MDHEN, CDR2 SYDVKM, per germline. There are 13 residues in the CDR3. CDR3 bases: TGTGCCAGCAGTTTGGGGGCGAACACTGAAGCTTTCTTT. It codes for CASSLGANTEAFF.

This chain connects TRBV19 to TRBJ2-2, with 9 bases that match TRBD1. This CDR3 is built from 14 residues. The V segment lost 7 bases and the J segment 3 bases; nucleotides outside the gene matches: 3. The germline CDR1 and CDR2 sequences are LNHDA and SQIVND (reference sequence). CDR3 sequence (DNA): TGTGCCAGTACCCGGACAGGGGACACCGGGGAGCTGTTTTTT. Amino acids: CASTRTGDTGELFF.

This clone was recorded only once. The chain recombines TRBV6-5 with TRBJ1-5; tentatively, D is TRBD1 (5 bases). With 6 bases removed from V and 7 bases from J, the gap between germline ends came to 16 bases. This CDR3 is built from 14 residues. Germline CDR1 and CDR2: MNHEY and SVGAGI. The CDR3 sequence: CASSQTKGPQPQHF. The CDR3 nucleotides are TGTGCCAGCAGCCAAACCAAGGGACCCCAGCCCCAGCATTTT.

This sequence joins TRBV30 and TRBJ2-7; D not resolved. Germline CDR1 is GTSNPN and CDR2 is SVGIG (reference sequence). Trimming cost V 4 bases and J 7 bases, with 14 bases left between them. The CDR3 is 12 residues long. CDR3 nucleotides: TGTGCCTGGAACGCCGGCGGACCTGAGCAGTACTTC. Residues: CAWNAGGPEQYF.

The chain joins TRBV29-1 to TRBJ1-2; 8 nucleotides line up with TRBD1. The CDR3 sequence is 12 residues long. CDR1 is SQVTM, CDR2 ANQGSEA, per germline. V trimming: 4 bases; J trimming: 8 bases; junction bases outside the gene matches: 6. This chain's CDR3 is CSVGPGGSGYTF. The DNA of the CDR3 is TGCAGCGTTGGGCCAGGGGGCAGCGGCTACACCTTC.

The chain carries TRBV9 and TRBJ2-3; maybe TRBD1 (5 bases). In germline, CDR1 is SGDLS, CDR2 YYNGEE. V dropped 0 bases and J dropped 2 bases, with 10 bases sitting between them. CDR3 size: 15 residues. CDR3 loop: CASSVGVRDTDTQYF. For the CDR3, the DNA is TGTGCCAGCAGCGTAGGAGTCAGGGACACAGATACGCAGTATTTT.

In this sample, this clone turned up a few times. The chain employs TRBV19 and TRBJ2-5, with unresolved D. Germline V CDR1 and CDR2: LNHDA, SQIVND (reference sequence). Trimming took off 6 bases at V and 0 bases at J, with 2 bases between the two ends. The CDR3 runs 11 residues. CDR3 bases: TGTGCCAGTAGCCACCAAGAGACCCAGTACTTC. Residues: CASSHQETQYF. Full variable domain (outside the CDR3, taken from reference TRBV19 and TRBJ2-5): DGGITQSPKYLFRKEGQNVTLSCEQNLNHDAMYWYRQDPGQGLRLIYYSQIVNDFQKGDIAEGYSVSREKKESFPLTVTSAQKNPTAFYLCASSHQETQYFGPGTRLLVL.

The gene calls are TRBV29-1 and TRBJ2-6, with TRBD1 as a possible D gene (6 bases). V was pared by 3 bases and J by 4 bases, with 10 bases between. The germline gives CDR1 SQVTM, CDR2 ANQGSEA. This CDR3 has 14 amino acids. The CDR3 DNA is TGCAGCGTTGAGGACAGTCCCGGGGCCAACGTCCTGACTTTC. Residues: CSVEDSPGANVLTF.

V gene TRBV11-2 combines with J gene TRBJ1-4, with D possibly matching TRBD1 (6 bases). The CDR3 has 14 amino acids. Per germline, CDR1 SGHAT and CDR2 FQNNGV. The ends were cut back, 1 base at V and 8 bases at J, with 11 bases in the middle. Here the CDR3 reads CASSLGAGVEKLFF. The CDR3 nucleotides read TGTGCCAGCAGCTTAGGGGCAGGGGTGGAAAAACTGTTTTTT.

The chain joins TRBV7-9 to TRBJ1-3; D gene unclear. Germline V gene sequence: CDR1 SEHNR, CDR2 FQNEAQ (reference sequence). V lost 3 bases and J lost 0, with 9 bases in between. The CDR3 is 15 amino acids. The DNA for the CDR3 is TGTGCCAGCAGCTTCCCGGGGAACTCTGGAAACACCATATATTTT. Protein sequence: CASSFPGNSGNTIYF. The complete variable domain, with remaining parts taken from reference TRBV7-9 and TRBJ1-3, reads DTGVSQNPRHKITKRGQNVTFRCDPISEHNRLYWYRQTLGQGPEFLTYFQNEAQLEKSRLLSDRFSAERPKGSFSTLEIQRTEQGDSAMYLCASSFPGNSGNTIYFGEGSWLTVV.

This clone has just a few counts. The CDR3 coding sequence is TGTGCCAGCACCGGACAGGACGATCAGCCCCAGCATTTT. Amino acids: CASTGQDDQPQHF. The chain employs TRBV7-2 and TRBJ1-5, with TRBD1 matching 7 bases. V trimming: 7 bases; J trimming: 5 bases; junction bases outside the gene matches: 5. From germline, CDR1 is SGHTA and CDR2 FQGNSA. The CDR3 runs to 13 residues.

CDR3 coding DNA: TGTGCCAGCAGCTTGGGAATAGGAGGTCTCGGGGAGCTGTTTTTT. Translating it yields CASSLGIGGLGELFF. The chain carries TRBV5-5 and TRBJ2-2, with a weak D call TRBD2 (5 bases). Germline V lookup: CDR1 SGHKS, CDR2 YYEKEE (reference sequence). The V end was cut by 0 bases, the J end by 7 bases, with 13 bases between. The CDR3 extends over 15 amino acids.

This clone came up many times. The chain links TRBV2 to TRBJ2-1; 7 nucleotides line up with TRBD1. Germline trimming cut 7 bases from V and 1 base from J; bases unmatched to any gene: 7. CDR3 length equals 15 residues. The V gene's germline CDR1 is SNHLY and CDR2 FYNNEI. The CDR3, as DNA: TGTGCCAGCACCGAACGGGACAGATCCTACAATGAGCAGTTCTTC. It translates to CASTERDRSYNEQFF.

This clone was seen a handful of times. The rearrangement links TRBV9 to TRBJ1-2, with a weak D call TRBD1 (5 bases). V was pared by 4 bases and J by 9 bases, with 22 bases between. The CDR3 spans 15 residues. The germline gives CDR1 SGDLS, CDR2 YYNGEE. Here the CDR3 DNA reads TGTGCCAGCAGCTTCCCCTCGGGCCCCAGGGATCGCTACACCTTC. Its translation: CASSFPSGPRDRYTF.

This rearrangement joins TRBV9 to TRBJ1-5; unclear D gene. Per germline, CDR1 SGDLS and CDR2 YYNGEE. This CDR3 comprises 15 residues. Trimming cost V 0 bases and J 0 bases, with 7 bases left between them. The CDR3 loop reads CASSVAGDSNQPQHF. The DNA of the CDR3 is TGTGCCAGCAGCGTAGCTGGGGATAGCAATCAGCCCCAGCATTTT.

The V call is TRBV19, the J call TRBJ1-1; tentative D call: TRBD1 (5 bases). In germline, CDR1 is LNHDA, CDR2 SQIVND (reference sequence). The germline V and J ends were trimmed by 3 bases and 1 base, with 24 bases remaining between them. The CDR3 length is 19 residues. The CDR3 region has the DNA TGTGCCAGTAGTATTGGGGGGTGGGCGAGTTTGGCATCGAACACTGAAGCTTTCTTT. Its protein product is CASSIGGWASLASNTEAFF.

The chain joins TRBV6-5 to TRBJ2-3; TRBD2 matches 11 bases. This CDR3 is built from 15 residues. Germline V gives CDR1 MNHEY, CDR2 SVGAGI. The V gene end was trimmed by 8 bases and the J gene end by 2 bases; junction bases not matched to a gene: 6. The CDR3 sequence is CASGGTSGTTDTQYF. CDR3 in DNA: TGTGCCAGCGGTGGGACTAGCGGAACCACAGATACGCAGTATTTT.

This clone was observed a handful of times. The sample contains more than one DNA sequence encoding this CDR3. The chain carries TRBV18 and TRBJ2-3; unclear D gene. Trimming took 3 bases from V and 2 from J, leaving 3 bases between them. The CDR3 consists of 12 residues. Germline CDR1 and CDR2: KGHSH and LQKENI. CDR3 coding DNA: TGTGCCAGCTCACCCTCCACAGATACGCAGTATTTT. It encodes CASSPSTDTQYF.

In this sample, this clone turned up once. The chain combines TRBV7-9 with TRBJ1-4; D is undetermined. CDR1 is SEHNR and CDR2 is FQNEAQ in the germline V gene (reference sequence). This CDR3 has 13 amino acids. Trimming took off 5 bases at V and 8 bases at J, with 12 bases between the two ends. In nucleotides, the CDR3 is TGTGCCAGCAGCACCTACTCGGGGGAAAAACTGTTTTTT. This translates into CASSTYSGEKLFF.

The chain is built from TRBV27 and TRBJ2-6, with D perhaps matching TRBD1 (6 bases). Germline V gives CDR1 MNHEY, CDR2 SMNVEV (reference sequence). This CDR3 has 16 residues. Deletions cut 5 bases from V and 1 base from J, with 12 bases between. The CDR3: CASSRRGGSGANVLTF. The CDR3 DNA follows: TGTGCCAGCAGTCGGCGAGGGGGATCTGGGGCCAACGTCCTGACTTTC.

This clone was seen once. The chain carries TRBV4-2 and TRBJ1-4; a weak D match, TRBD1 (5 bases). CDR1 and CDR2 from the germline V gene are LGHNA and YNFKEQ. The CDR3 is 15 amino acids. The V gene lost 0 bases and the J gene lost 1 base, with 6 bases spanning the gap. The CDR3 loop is CASSQEGRTNEKLFF. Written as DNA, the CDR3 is TGTGCCAGCAGCCAAGAGGGGCGAACTAATGAAAAACTGTTTTTT.

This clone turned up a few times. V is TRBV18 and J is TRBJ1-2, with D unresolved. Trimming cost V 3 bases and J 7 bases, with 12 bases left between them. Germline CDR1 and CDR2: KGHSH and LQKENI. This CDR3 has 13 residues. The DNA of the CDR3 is TGTGCCAGCTCACCCGGGGAGGCCCTTGGCTACACCTTC. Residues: CASSPGEALGYTF.

The CDR3 nucleotides read TGTGCCAGCAGTTTTTGGACCGTCTCACGTAATGAAAAACTGTTTTTT. As protein: CASSFWTVSRNEKLFF. This chain uses TRBV28 with TRBJ1-4; no reliable D call. Per the germline V gene, CDR1 is MDHEN and CDR2 is SYDVKM. The CDR3 extends over 16 amino acids. V dropped 3 bases and J dropped 4 bases, with 15 bases sitting between them.